The 19 T cell receptor beta chains below all came from one sample that was sequenced in a study of cytomegalovirus exposure and HLA in healthy donors. Clones were sequenced by immunoSEQ multiplex PCR, and TCRdb holds only the in-frame ones, with some missing. The sample contains tens of thousands of clones, approximately 90% of which appear only once. The sequenced sample was PBMCs. These receptors all stem from a woman under 30 in good health and CMV-seropositive.

V usage is TRBV11-2 and J usage is TRBJ2-1; no definite D call. The CDR3 runs 12 residues. Deletions cut 4 bases from V and 3 bases from J, with 4 bases between. Per germline, CDR1 SGHAT and CDR2 FQNNGV. CDR3 region: CASSSNYNEQFF. In DNA, the CDR3 is TGTGCCAGCAGCTCCAACTACAATGAGCAGTTCTTC.

CDR3 in DNA: TGTGCCATAACTGCGGGACTAGCGGGAGAAGGCGAGCAGTACTTC. Its translation is CAITAGLAGEGEQYF. The chain has TRBV10-3 and TRBJ2-7; TRBD2 aligns across 14 bases. With V trimmed by 9 bases and J by 6 bases, 10 bases remained unmatched. The germline gives CDR1 ENHRY, CDR2 SYGVKD. This CDR3 region has 15 residues.

The CDR3 DNA sequence: TGTGCCAGCAGGGGGGGACAGCTTAACTATGGCTACACCTTC. Amino acid sequence: CASRGGQLNYGYTF. The chain joins TRBV5-6 to TRBJ1-2; 7 bases agree with TRBD1. CDR1 is SGHDT, CDR2 YYEEEE, per germline. The length of the CDR3 is 14 residues. Trimming took 5 bases from V and 1 from J; bases not matched to a gene: 5.

The V and J genes are TRBV7-2 and TRBJ1-6, with 8 bases identical to TRBD1. The germline gives CDR1 SGHTA, CDR2 FQGNSA. V lost 5 bases and J lost 7; bases outside the gene matches: 4. The CDR3 has 14 amino acids. CDR3 in DNA: TGTGCCAGCAGCCGGACAGGGTTGAATTCACCCCTCCACTTT. Its protein product is CASSRTGLNSPLHF.

The chain is built from TRBV1 and TRBJ2-3; the D call in the table, TRBD2, was not verified against the DNA. TRBV1 is recorded as a pseudogene. There are 16 residues in the CDR3. This chain's CDR3 is CTSSQVELADGYTQYF. The CDR3, as DNA: TGCACCAGCAGCCAAGTAGAACTAGCGGATGGATATACGCAGTATTTT.

The chain combines TRBV27 with TRBJ2-7; TRBD2 aligns across 9 bases. The CDR3 totals 13 residues. Trimming removed 0 bases from V and 12 bases from J; junction bases left unmatched: 6. Germline loops: CDR1 MNHEY, CDR2 SMNVEV (reference sequence). CDR3 sequence reads: CASSLSAGGDRYF. The CDR3 coding sequence is TGTGCCAGCAGTTTATCCGCGGGGGGGGATAGGTACTTC.

V and J are TRBV30 and TRBJ2-1; 7 nucleotides match TRBD1. The CDR3 covers 14 residues. The V gene end was trimmed by 4 bases and the J gene end by 2 bases; junction bases not matched to a gene: 5. Germline CDR1 reads GTSNPN; CDR2 reads SVGIG (reference sequence). The CDR3 coding sequence is TGTGCCTGGACCCAGGGGGTGACCTACAATGAGCAGTTCTTC. It encodes CAWTQGVTYNEQFF.

This chain joins TRBV19 and TRBJ2-7; D gene ambiguous. Germline assignment: CDR1 LNHDA and CDR2 SQIVND (reference sequence). The germline V and J ends were trimmed by 5 bases and 4 bases, with 9 bases remaining between them. This CDR3 region has 12 residues. The chain's CDR3 is CASSASAYEQYF. DNA of the CDR3: TGTGCCAGTAGTGCGAGCGCATACGAGCAGTACTTC.

The V gene is TRBV7-8, the J gene TRBJ2-1, with 7 bases aligning to TRBD2. Germline trimming cut 5 bases from V and 5 bases from J; bases unmatched to any gene: 9. The CDR3 extends over 15 amino acids. The germline V gene has CDR1 SGHVS and CDR2 FQNEAQ. CDR3 protein: CASSPSGGSHNEQFF. CDR3 DNA: TGTGCCAGCAGCCCGTCGGGCGGGAGCCACAATGAGCAGTTCTTC.

V usage is TRBV10-1 and J usage is TRBJ1-5; possibly TRBD1 for D (6 bases). V lost 6 bases and J 0 bases, leaving 12 bases between the germline ends. Germline CDR1 is WNHNN and CDR2 is SYGVQD (reference sequence). The CDR3 runs to 15 residues. The CDR3 DNA follows: TGCGCCAGCAGGGCGGACAGTAATAGCAATCAGCCCCAGCATTTT. Amino acids: CASRADSNSNQPQHF.

This chain joins TRBV6-5 and TRBJ2-3; D uncertain. V gave up 6 bases and J gave up 2 bases, with 12 bases separating them. CDR1 and CDR2 (germline): MNHEY, SVGAGI. The CDR3 contains 14 residues. The CDR3 bases are TGTGCCAGCAGCCCTACGGGTTCCACAGATACGCAGTATTTT. As protein: CASSPTGSTDTQYF.

The gene calls are TRBV21-1 and TRBJ2-2; the table assigns TRBD1, which was not confirmed against the DNA. TRBV21-1 is a pseudogene. The CDR3 has 18 residues. CDR3 bases: TGTGCCAGCAGCAAATTTTCATGGACAGGAGATAACACCGGGGAGCTGTTTTTT. Translated, it gives CASSKFSWTGDNTGELFF.

This chain connects TRBV29-1 to TRBJ2-1, with TRBD2 identical over 8 bases. Germline values: CDR1 SQVTM, CDR2 ANQGSEA. The V and J ends lost 4 bases and 6 bases, in that order; junction bases with no gene match: 8. The CDR3 is 14 residues long. CDR3 residues: CSVARSGSFNEQFF. The CDR3, as DNA: TGCAGCGTTGCAAGGAGCGGGAGCTTCAATGAGCAGTTCTTC.

The V and J genes are TRBV6-1 and TRBJ2-4; TRBD2 aligns across 8 bases. This CDR3 has 16 residues. Trimming removed 1 base from V and 1 base from J; junction bases left unmatched: 3. Germline lookup yields CDR1 MNHNS and CDR2 SASEGT. The CDR3 region is CASSEGASGAKNIQYF. The CDR3 DNA reads TGTGCCAGCAGTGAAGGGGCTAGCGGGGCCAAAAACATTCAGTACTTC.

The chain employs TRBV6-5 and TRBJ2-7; D possibly corresponds to TRBD2 (5 bases). V was cut by 7 bases and J by 3 bases, with 13 bases left in between. Germline loops: CDR1 MNHEY, CDR2 SVGAGI. This CDR3 is 13 amino acids long. Here the CDR3 reads CASNPSGIYEQYF. In nucleotides, the CDR3 is TGTGCCAGCAACCCCTCGGGAATCTACGAGCAGTACTTC.

J is TRBJ2-2 and V is TRBV7-2; D is undetermined. Germline CDR1 SGHTA, CDR2 FQGNSA. Trimming stripped 4 bases from V and 0 bases from J, with 18 bases between. This CDR3 spans 18 amino acids. The CDR3, as DNA: TGTGCCAGCAGCTACATAATGACTCAACTAACGAACACCGGGGAGCTGTTTTTT. It codes for CASSYIMTQLTNTGELFF.

This chain uses TRBV6-4 with TRBJ2-1; D may be TRBD1 (5 bases). Germline lookup yields CDR1 MRHNA and CDR2 SNTAGT. This CDR3 region has 13 residues. Trimming shortened V by 0 bases and J by 5 bases, and 5 bases separated the two germline ends. CDR3 in DNA: TGTGCCAGCAGTGACTCGGACAACAATGAGCAGTTCTTC. Protein sequence: CASSDSDNNEQFF.

The chain joins TRBV5-1 to TRBJ2-6; 7 bases agree with TRBD2. CDR1 and CDR2 (germline): SGHRS, YFSETQ. Trimming at V came to 4 bases and at J to 4 bases, leaving 8 bases not matched to a gene. CDR3 size: 16 residues. CDR3 protein: CASSPGEGAGANVLTF. CDR3 nucleotide sequence: TGCGCCAGCAGCCCCGGGGAGGGCGCAGGGGCCAACGTCCTGACTTTC.

This clone has a single count. This chain connects TRBV6-6 to TRBJ1-1; no clear D gene. With 0 bases removed from V and 1 base from J, the gap between germline ends came to 6 bases. Germline-derived CDR1 and CDR2 are MNHNY and SVGAGI (reference sequence). The CDR3 sequence is 14 residues long. The CDR3, as DNA: TGTGCCAGCAGTTACTCCCAAGCGAACACTGAAGCTTTCTTT. Its protein product is CASSYSQANTEAFF.